Listed below are T cell receptor beta chains from one sample, sequenced in a study of blood T cell repertoires in COVID-19. Clones were sequenced by immunoSEQ multiplex PCR, and TCRdb holds only the in-frame ones, with some missing. The table shows around 140,000 clones, with roughly 86% occurring only once. The specimen was peripheral blood. The receptor source for this set is a man in his 70s with acute or convalescent COVID-19. Each CDR3 is given with its conserved first and last residue. A D gene is named only where the DNA matches it firmly.

CDR3 protein,J gene,V gene,D gene
CASRPQGLSNQPQHF,TRBJ1-5,TRBV6-5,TRBD1
CASSLRSKSSYNSPLHF,TRBJ1-6,TRBV19,.
CASSPRAGANVLTF,TRBJ2-6,TRBV7-2,.
CASSQASGQETQYF,TRBJ2-5,TRBV3-1/TRBV3-2,TRBD2
CSASGSGLAGEVGTQYF,TRBJ2-5,TRBV20-1,TRBD2
CASRAGGRSEAFF,TRBJ1-1,TRBV28,.
CASSKPRLTQYF,TRBJ2-5,TRBV3-1/TRBV3-2,.
CASSPPEGEQFF,TRBJ2-1,TRBV19,.
CASSSTQRVQGDTQYF,TRBJ2-3,TRBV19,.
CASSVGSGGAYNEQFF,TRBJ2-1,TRBV9,TRBD2
CASSPGGQGTGTQYF,TRBJ2-3,TRBV11-3,.
CASSSPERAGGETQYF,TRBJ2-5,TRBV7-9,TRBD2
CASSLARNTGELFF,TRBJ2-2,TRBV7-2,.
CASKYRGSYGYTF,TRBJ1-2,TRBV19,TRBD1
CASSSTASGANVLTF,TRBJ2-6,TRBV6-5,.
CASSSGGSTQETQYF,TRBJ2-5,TRBV5-4,.
CASSLRASLSTDTQYF,TRBJ2-3,TRBV7-9,.
CASSQGDSPNYGYTF,TRBJ1-2,TRBV6-5,TRBD1
CASSLEQGGTEAFF,TRBJ1-1,TRBV5-1,.
CASSLVAQGLKGYTF,TRBJ1-2,TRBV7-2,.
CATSRAYNEQFF,TRBJ2-1,TRBV24-1,.
CAIEQGKGLPQHF,TRBJ1-5,TRBV28,.
CASSPLYSGSSYNEQFF,TRBJ2-1,TRBV18,.
CASSYSGVGSGEQYF,TRBJ2-7,TRBV6-6,.
CASSTGTGEANTIYF,TRBJ1-3,TRBV9,TRBD1